The entry below gives a single TCR beta chain sequence along with its context. Antigen: not known. Germline V CDR1 and CDR2: MNHNS, SASEGT. Between the trimmed V and J ends, which lost 6 bases and 5 bases, there was a span of 20 bases. The CDR3 is 16 residues long. This specimen comes from a study of response to subunit inactivated influenza vaccine. Findings of the study overall: Authors suggested each seasonal flu vaccination may recruit only limited numbers of new T cells.

MiXCR, applied by TCRdb to the RT-PCR reads, yields one record per CDR3 protein. The table shows hundreds of thousands of distinct CDR3 sequences, with 25% occurring only once. This sequence originates from a man aged 50 to 59 who received an inactivated influenza vaccine. The chain has TRBV6-1 and TRBJ2-1; perhaps TRBD2 as D (6 bases). Sequenced here: CD4+ T cells sorted from PBMCs, sampled less than 6 days after vaccination. The CDR3 DNA reads TGTGCCAGCAGCCCCCTGGGCGGGAAGACCCACAATGAGCAGTTCTTC. It encodes CASSPLGGKTHNEQFF.